Presented here are 23 T cell receptor beta chains from one specimen sequenced in a study of OX40 agonist ivuxolimab in advanced cancers. Data came from immunoSEQ multiplex PCR; TCRdb stores just in-frame clones and leaves some out. The sample records some 70,000 clones, around 86% being singletons. The sample in question was CD4+ or CD8+ T cells sorted from blood, obtained in a trial of the OX40 agonist ivuxolimab. The source is an adult with an advanced solid tumor such as melanoma, head and neck, liver or kidney cancer.

The chain has TRBV18 and TRBJ1-1; D is uncertain. CDR1 is KGHSH and CDR2 is LQKENI in the germline V gene. V was shortened by 6 bases and J by 6 bases, with 14 bases between the two germline ends. The CDR3 consists of 13 residues. DNA of the CDR3: TGTGCCAGCTCCCTCGTGGGGTCCGCTGAAGCTTTCTTT. Amino acid sequence: CASSLVGSAEAFF.

The V and J genes are TRBV5-6 and TRBJ2-3; 11 positions agree with TRBD2. CDR1 is SGHDT, CDR2 YYEEEE, per germline. This CDR3 region has 15 residues. The ends lost 4 bases at V and 5 bases at J; junction bases unmatched: 6. For the CDR3, the DNA is TGTGCCAGCAGCCCCATAGCGGGGGGGCAAGATACGCAGTATTTT. The encoded protein is CASSPIAGGQDTQYF.

The sample holds one count of this clone. The chain joins TRBV28 to TRBJ2-5; 11 positions agree with TRBD2. V lost 5 bases, J lost 2 bases, and 7 bases stayed unmatched. The germline CDR1 and CDR2 sequences are MDHEN and SYDVKM. This CDR3 spans 16 amino acids. In DNA, the CDR3 is TGTGCCAGCAGTCTACCAATAGCGGGGGGGCAAGAGACCCAGTACTTC. Residues: CASSLPIAGGQETQYF.

The chain joins TRBV25-1 to TRBJ1-2; possible D gene TRBD1, 5 bases. Trimming left V 1 base short and J 4 bases short, with 16 bases between. This CDR3 contains 16 residues. Germline V CDR1 and CDR2: MGHDK, SYGVNS. The chain's CDR3 is CASSELIGGGIYGYTF. The CDR3 DNA follows: TGTGCCAGCAGTGAATTGATTGGGGGAGGGATCTATGGCTACACCTTC.

The rearrangement uses TRBV6-6 and TRBJ1-6; D gene unclear. The CDR3 extends over 12 amino acids. Germline CDR1 and CDR2: MNHNY and SVGAGI (reference sequence). V dropped 7 bases and J dropped 8 bases, with 9 bases sitting between them. The CDR3 here is CASTEWDSPLHF. CDR3 DNA sequence: TGTGCCAGCACCGAGTGGGATTCACCCCTCCACTTT.

Only a few counts were recorded for this clone. The V gene is TRBV5-4, the J gene TRBJ1-2; D ambiguous. The CDR3 contains 16 residues. CDR1 and CDR2 (germline): SGHNT, YYREEE (reference sequence). With 4 bases removed from V and 4 bases from J, the gap between germline ends came to 20 bases. This chain's CDR3 is CASSPSPVPGSYGYTF. DNA of the CDR3: TGTGCCAGCAGCCCCAGCCCAGTCCCTGGCAGCTATGGCTACACCTTC. Full variable domain (rest looked up from reference TRBV5-4 and TRBJ1-2): ETGVTQSPTHLIKTRGQQVTLRCSSQSGHNTVSWYQQALGQGPQFIFQYYREEENGRGNFPPRFSGLQFPNYSSELNVNALELDDSALYLCASSPSPVPGSYGYTFGSGTRLTVV.

The rearrangement links TRBV5-8 to TRBJ1-2; D is uncertain. The CDR3 has 13 residues. Germline CDR1 SGHTS, CDR2 YDEGEE. Trimming pared 1 base from V and 6 bases from J, leaving 10 bases between. As DNA, the CDR3 is TGTGCCAGCAGCTTGCACCGAAGCGATGGCTACACCTTC. This encodes CASSLHRSDGYTF.

The V and J genes are TRBV2 and TRBJ2-1; D not resolved. In germline, CDR1 is SNHLY, CDR2 FYNNEI. The CDR3 spans 11 residues. V lost 6 bases and J 5 bases, leaving 5 bases between the germline ends. The CDR3 spells CASSQHNEQFF. The CDR3 DNA is TGTGCCAGCAGCCAGCACAATGAGCAGTTCTTC.

The rearrangement links TRBV28 to TRBJ2-2, with 12 bases lining up with TRBD1. In germline, CDR1 is MDHEN, CDR2 SYDVKM. V lost 6 bases, J lost 6 bases, and 8 bases stayed unmatched. CDR3 size: 16 residues. CDR3 amino acids: CASRQSGTGGSGELFF. In DNA form, the CDR3 reads TGTGCCAGCAGGCAGTCCGGGACAGGGGGCTCCGGGGAGCTGTTTTTT.

The chain couples TRBV10-2 to TRBJ1-4, with D maybe TRBD1 (5 bases). The CDR3 sequence is 18 residues long. CDR1 WSHSY and CDR2 SAAADI come from the germline V gene. V was cut by 7 bases and J by 0 bases, with 21 bases left in between. The CDR3 DNA reads TGCGCCAGCAATGACGGGACGGGTCCTTTGGCAACTAATGAAAAACTGTTTTTT. Translation gives CASNDGTGPLATNEKLFF.

This sequence joins TRBV7-9 and TRBJ2-7; 13 bases are shared with TRBD2. CDR1 is SEHNR and CDR2 is FQNEAQ in the germline V gene (reference sequence). V lost 5 bases to trimming and J lost 2 bases; unmatched junction nucleotides: 3. The CDR3 runs to 15 residues. In DNA, the CDR3 is TGTGCCAGCAGCACCACTAGCGGGGGGGCCTACGAGCAGTACTTC. This translates into CASSTTSGGAYEQYF.

This clone occurred once. The chain has TRBV6-6 and TRBJ2-7; 8 bases align to TRBD1. The CDR3 is 13 residues long. V dropped 4 bases and J dropped 5; count of bases not matched to a gene: 4. CDR1 is MNHNY, CDR2 SVGAGI, per germline (reference sequence). The CDR3 region is CASSWAGGHEQYF. The CDR3 coding sequence is TGTGCCAGCAGTTGGGCAGGGGGCCACGAGCAGTACTTC.

The V and J genes are TRBV7-2 and TRBJ2-7, with D possibly TRBD1 on 6 matching bases. Trimming removed 5 bases from V and 2 bases from J, with 28 bases in between. This CDR3 spans 19 amino acids. Germline V gives CDR1 SGHTA, CDR2 FQGNSA. The CDR3 here is CASSPRTIPWGDRTYEQYF. The CDR3 DNA reads as TGTGCCAGCAGCCCCCGGACGATTCCTTGGGGCGACAGGACCTACGAGCAGTACTTC. The complete variable domain, with remaining parts taken from reference TRBV7-2 and TRBJ2-7, reads GAGVSQSPSNKVTEKGKDVELRCDPISGHTALYWYRQSLGQGLEFLIYFQGNSAPDKSGLPSDRFSAERTGGSVSTLTIQRTQQEDSAVYLCASSPRTIPWGDRTYEQYFGPGTRLTVT.

The chain links TRBV28 to TRBJ2-7; TRBD2 is a possible D gene (7 bases). V lost 3 bases, J lost 2 bases, and 20 bases lay in between. Germline lookup yields CDR1 MDHEN and CDR2 SYDVKM. This CDR3 has 17 amino acids. The CDR3 loop is CASSLSPGAGAAYEQYF. The CDR3 bases are TGTGCCAGCAGTTTGAGTCCCGGGGCGGGGGCCGCCTACGAGCAGTACTTC.

This chain uses TRBV28 with TRBJ2-1, with TRBD2 matching 11 bases. Germline V gene sequence: CDR1 MDHEN, CDR2 SYDVKM. Germline trimming cut 4 bases from V and 3 bases from J; bases unmatched to any gene: 5. The CDR3 extends over 16 amino acids. CDR3 sequence (DNA): TGTGCCAGCAGTTCCGTAGCGGGGGGGCTCTACAATGAGCAGTTCTTC. It yields the protein CASSSVAGGLYNEQFF. The entire variable domain, with the rest obtained from reference TRBV28 and TRBJ2-1, is as follows: DVKVTQSSRYLVKRTGEKVFLECVQDMDHENMFWYRQDPGLGLRLIYFSYDVKMKEKGDIPEGYSVSREKKERFSLILESASTNQTSMYLCASSSVAGGLYNEQFFGPGTRLTVL.

The V call is TRBV15, the J call TRBJ1-2; 7 bases match TRBD1. Germline V CDR1 and CDR2: LNHNV, YYDKDF (reference sequence). The V gene end was trimmed by 4 bases and the J gene end by 4 bases; junction bases not matched to a gene: 9. The CDR3 contains 15 residues. The CDR3 DNA follows: TGTGCCACCAGCACAGGTGAGGGGGCAAGCTATGGCTACACCTTC. Translating it yields CATSTGEGASYGYTF.

The rearrangement uses TRBV7-3 and TRBJ1-1, with D possibly being TRBD1 (6 bases). The germline V and J ends were trimmed by 5 bases and 4 bases, with 11 bases remaining between them. This CDR3 is 13 amino acids long. Germline V gives CDR1 SGHTA, CDR2 FQGTGA. As DNA, the CDR3 is TGTGCCAGCAGCCAGGTGGGGGCCACTGAAGCTTTCTTT. It codes for CASSQVGATEAFF.

The V call is TRBV5-1, the J call TRBJ1-6; 7 positions agree with TRBD1. The CDR3 contains 17 residues. Germline V gene sequence: CDR1 SGHRS, CDR2 YFSETQ. The junction had 9 bases not matched to a gene; V was cut back by 0 bases and J by 6 bases. The chain's CDR3 is CASSLGYPGTANSPLHF. Here the CDR3 DNA reads TGCGCCAGCAGCTTGGGATACCCCGGGACAGCTAATTCACCCCTCCACTTT. The whole variable domain, filled in from reference TRBV5-1 and TRBJ1-6, reads KAGVTQTPRYLIKTRGQQVTLSCSPISGHRSVSWYQQTPGQGLQFLFEYFSETQRNKGNFPGRFSGRQFSNSRSEMNVSTLELGDSALYLCASSLGYPGTANSPLHFGNGTRLTVT.

This rearrangement joins TRBV5-1 to TRBJ2-7, with TRBD2 identical over 10 bases. Trimming at V came to 0 bases and at J to 4 bases, leaving 7 bases not matched to a gene. CDR3 length: 16 amino acids. Germline CDR1 SGHRS, CDR2 YFSETQ. The CDR3 spells CASSLEAGLALYEQYF. The CDR3 DNA sequence: TGCGCCAGCAGCTTGGAAGCGGGACTAGCGCTTTACGAGCAGTACTTC.

This clone appeared a few times. The chain couples TRBV7-9 to TRBJ1-2, with 9 bases matching TRBD1. The CDR3 is 14 amino acids. V was pared by 5 bases and J by 4 bases, with 5 bases of the junction left unmatched. CDR1 is SEHNR, CDR2 FQNEAQ, per germline (reference sequence). The CDR3 loop reads CASSAGTGTYGYTF. The CDR3 bases are TGTGCCAGCAGCGCGGGGACAGGGACCTATGGCTACACCTTC.

V is TRBV6-1 and J is TRBJ2-5, with a weak D call TRBD2 (5 bases). Looked up from germline, CDR1 is MNHNS and CDR2 is SASEGT. Trimming pared 6 bases from V and 4 bases from J, leaving 15 bases between. This CDR3 is 14 amino acids long. The CDR3 nucleotides are TGTGCCAGCAGGCAGGCCAGCGGTGGAGAGACCCAGTACTTC. Residues: CASRQASGGETQYF.

The V gene is TRBV5-1, the J gene TRBJ2-3; TRBD2 aligns across 14 bases. The germline gives CDR1 SGHRS, CDR2 YFSETQ. The CDR3 covers 15 residues. The V segment lost 4 bases and the J segment 4 bases; nucleotides outside the gene matches: 2. This CDR3 is CASSRTSGGSDTQYF. The CDR3 nucleotides read TGCGCCAGCAGCCGGACTAGCGGGGGGTCAGATACGCAGTATTTT. Supplemented by reference TRBV5-1 and TRBJ2-3, the full variable domain reads KAGVTQTPRYLIKTRGQQVTLSCSPISGHRSVSWYQQTPGQGLQFLFEYFSETQRNKGNFPGRFSGRQFSNSRSEMNVSTLELGDSALYLCASSRTSGGSDTQYFGPGTRLTVL.

The V call is TRBV6-1, the J call TRBJ1-4, with 9 bases that match TRBD1. V gave up 8 bases and J gave up 7 bases; unmatched junction bases: 11. Germline-derived CDR1 and CDR2 are MNHNS and SASEGT. This CDR3 is 15 amino acids long. CDR3 residues: CASGRFGTGLEKLFF. DNA of the CDR3: TGTGCCAGCGGGCGATTCGGGACAGGGCTTGAAAAACTGTTTTTT.